This T cell receptor (beta chain) was recorded in a study of OX40 agonist ivuxolimab in advanced cancers. This CDR3 contains 14 residues. Trimming took 6 bases from V and 0 from J, leaving 6 bases between them. Germline CDR1 MNHEY, CDR2 SMNVEV (reference sequence). Clones were sequenced by immunoSEQ multiplex PCR, and TCRdb holds only the in-frame ones, with some missing. The sample gives some 100,000 clones, approximately 89% of which show up once; approximately 0.54% is in the top ten. V is TRBV27 and J is TRBJ2-6; D gene unclear. The material was CD4+ or CD8+ T cells sorted from blood, obtained in a trial of the OX40 agonist ivuxolimab. The TCR comes from an adult with an advanced solid tumor such as melanoma, head and neck, liver or kidney cancer. The CDR3 DNA is TGTGCCAGCAGCCTGTACTCTGGGGCCAACGTCCTGACTTTC. Amino acids: CASSLYSGANVLTF.